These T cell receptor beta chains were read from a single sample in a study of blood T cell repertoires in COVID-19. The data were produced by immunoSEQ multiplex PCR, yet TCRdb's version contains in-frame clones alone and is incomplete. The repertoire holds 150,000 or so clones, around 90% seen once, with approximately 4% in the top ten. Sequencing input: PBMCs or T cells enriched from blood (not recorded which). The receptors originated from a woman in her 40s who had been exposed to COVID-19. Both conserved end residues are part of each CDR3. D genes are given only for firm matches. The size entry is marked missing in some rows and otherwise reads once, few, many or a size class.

CDR3: CASSEARIGELFF; DNA: TGTGCCAGCAGTGAAGCGCGGATTGGGGAGCTGTTTTTT; D: -; J: TRBJ2-2; size: -; V: TRBV2
CDR3: CASSLDGTGYSEAFF; DNA: TGTGCCAGCAGTTTAGATGGGACAGGGTATTCTGAAGCTTTCTTT; D: TRBD1; J: TRBJ1-1; size: -; V: TRBV27
CDR3: CASSLGQGTYNEQFF; DNA: TGTGCCAGCAGCCTGGGACAGGGGACCTACAATGAGCAGTTCTTC; D: TRBD1; J: TRBJ2-1; size: -; V: TRBV5-4
CDR3: CASGEFSGESYNEQFF; DNA: TGTGCCAGCGGTGAATTTAGCGGGGAGTCCTACAATGAGCAGTTCTTC; D: TRBD2; J: TRBJ2-1; size: once; V: TRBV7-9
CDR3: CASSATGRTGELFF; DNA: TGTGCCAGCAGCGCGACAGGGAGAACCGGGGAGCTGTTTTTT; D: TRBD1; J: TRBJ2-2; size: -; V: TRBV28
CDR3: CASNLWRGTGRANTEAFF; DNA: TGTGCCAGCAACCTTTGGCGTGGGACAGGGCGGGCTAACACTGAAGCTTTCTTT; D: TRBD1; J: TRBJ1-1; size: -; V: TRBV5-6
CDR3: CASSPSSGRAGEQYF; DNA: TGTGCCAGCTCACCTTCTAGCGGGAGGGCCGGCGAGCAGTACTTC; D: TRBD2; J: TRBJ2-7; size: -; V: TRBV18
CDR3: CASSSTRTGKGNGYTF; DNA: TGTGCCAGCAGTTCAACCCGAACTGGGAAGGGGAATGGCTACACCTTC; D: -; J: TRBJ1-2; size: -; V: TRBV28
CDR3: CAITPTSGGPSYEQYF; DNA: TGTGCCATCACCCCGACTAGCGGGGGGCCATCCTACGAGCAGTACTTC; D: TRBD2; J: TRBJ2-7; size: -; V: TRBV10-3
CDR3: CSVEARLGARGEQYF; DNA: TGCAGCGTTGAAGCCCGACTAGGGGCTCGGGGCGAGCAGTACTTC; D: -; J: TRBJ2-7; size: -; V: TRBV29-1
CDR3: CASSMAGGASDTQYF; DNA: TGTGCCAGTAGTATGGCAGGGGGCGCTTCAGATACGCAGTATTTT; D: TRBD1; J: TRBJ2-3; size: once; V: TRBV19
CDR3: CASSLIPSYEQYF; DNA: TGCGCCAGCAGCTTGATCCCGTCCTACGAGCAGTACTTC; D: -; J: TRBJ2-7; size: -; V: TRBV5-1
CDR3: CASSQTRQGDHEQYF; DNA: TGCGCCAGCAGCCAAACCCGACAGGGAGACCACGAGCAGTACTTC; D: TRBD1; J: TRBJ2-7; size: once; V: TRBV4-3
CDR3: CASSQEGSSYNSPLHF; DNA: TGTGCCAGCAGCCAAGAGGGGAGCTCCTATAATTCACCCCTCCACTTT; D: -; J: TRBJ1-6; size: -; V: TRBV4-2
CDR3: CAIGQGFSGNTIYF; DNA: TGTGCCATAGGACAGGGGTTCTCCGGAAACACCATATATTTT; D: TRBD1; J: TRBJ1-3; size: -; V: TRBV10-3